This entry lists 6 T cell receptor beta chains sequenced from one sample in a study of T cell changes during pregnancy in multiple sclerosis. Only in-frame clones appear in the TCRdb table, and some are missing; sequencing was by immunoSEQ multiplex PCR. The sample carries 50,000 to 65,000 clones, about 88% recorded once. The input for sequencing was CD8+ T cells from peripheral blood mononuclear cells, taken before pregnancy. Receptors originate from a female donor with multiple sclerosis, enrolled in a pregnancy study.

This chain connects TRBV7-2 to TRBJ2-1, with 11 positions matching TRBD2. CDR1 is SGHTA, CDR2 FQGNSA, per germline. This CDR3 spans 15 amino acids. Trimming took 1 base from V and 6 from J; bases not matched to a gene: 2. This CDR3 reads CASSLVAGGPNEQFF. The CDR3 DNA follows: TGTGCCAGCAGCTTAGTAGCGGGGGGGCCCAATGAGCAGTTCTTC.

The chain recombines TRBV4-1 with TRBJ2-1; TRBD1 agrees at 7 bases. This CDR3 contains 14 residues. The germline V gene has CDR1 MGHRA and CDR2 YSYEKL. V lost 1 base to trimming and J lost 6 bases; unmatched junction nucleotides: 3. This CDR3 reads CASSQGDSLNEQFF. In DNA form, the CDR3 reads TGCGCCAGCAGCCAAGGGGACAGTCTCAATGAGCAGTTCTTC.

The chain is built from TRBV5-1 and TRBJ2-7, with a weak D call TRBD1 (6 bases). V lost 2 bases and J 0 bases, leaving 15 bases between the germline ends. This CDR3 region has 16 residues. From germline, CDR1 is SGHRS and CDR2 YFSETQ. CDR3 nucleotides: TGCGCCAGCAGCTTAACCTTCGACAGGAACTCCTACGAGCAGTACTTC. It translates to CASSLTFDRNSYEQYF.

CDR3 in DNA: TGTGCCAGCAGTTTATCAGGGGTCGGCTCGCCTAACTATGGCTACACCTTC. Its protein is CASSLSGVGSPNYGYTF. This chain connects TRBV27 to TRBJ1-2; weak D call: TRBD1 (5 bases). The V and J ends lost 0 bases and 0 bases respectively, with 14 bases between them. Germline loops: CDR1 MNHEY, CDR2 SMNVEV (reference sequence). This CDR3 contains 17 residues.

This clone was seen a single time. The V gene is TRBV7-9, the J gene TRBJ2-7; perhaps TRBD1 as D (6 bases). The germline V gene has CDR1 SEHNR and CDR2 FQNEAQ (reference sequence). The CDR3 totals 15 residues. Between the trimmed V and J ends, which lost 1 base and 2 bases, there was a span of 12 bases. CDR3 protein: CASSLGAGVAYEQYF. CDR3 bases: TGTGCCAGCAGCTTAGGGGCAGGGGTCGCCTACGAGCAGTACTTC. The complete variable domain, with remaining parts taken from reference TRBV7-9 and TRBJ2-7, reads DTGVSQNPRHKITKRGQNVTFRCDPISEHNRLYWYRQTLGQGPEFLTYFQNEAQLEKSRLLSDRFSAERPKGSFSTLEIQRTEQGDSAMYLCASSLGAGVAYEQYFGPGTRLTVT.

The chain couples TRBV30 to TRBJ2-3; 9 bases fit TRBD2. The CDR3 spans 15 residues. The germline CDR1 and CDR2 sequences are GTSNPN and SVGIG (reference sequence). Trimming removed 0 bases from V and 2 bases from J; junction bases left unmatched: 3. This CDR3 reads CAWSVSGGPTDTQYF. The DNA for the CDR3 is TGTGCCTGGAGTGTTAGCGGGGGACCCACAGATACGCAGTATTTT.